This T cell receptor (beta chain) derives from a study of T cells in Graves' hyperthyroidism and ophthalmopathy (dated by TCRdb to the late 2010s). Regarding the complete study: Peripheral blood was collected at initial diagnosis, before any treatment. For training and testing, the approximately 92 patients in the discovery cohort were randomly divided in a 7:3 ratio. According to the paper, TCR Vbeta CDR3 sequencing was carried out on 120 to 150 peripheral blood samples, which came from over 40 ophthalmopathy, around 75 hyperthyroidism and about 17 progressor patients. Once sampling was done, hyperthyroidism patients were given methimazole at a starting dose of 30 mg daily, whereas ophthalmopathy patients were given high-dose intravenous methylprednisolone. To identify TCR V-J signatures that set the groups apart, the researchers used a discovery cohort of about a hundred patients, made up of about 44 with Graves' ophthalmopathy and 57 with stable Graves' hyperthyroidism. An independent validation cohort of around 19 hyperthyroidism patients and over 15 patients who later progressed to ophthalmopathy tested prospective prediction of ophthalmopathy. In several Graves' hyperthyroidism patients, the study also compared T-cell repertoires from thyroid tissue with T-cell repertoires from blood. What the research found in general, with its limitations: Sample size was not statistically predetermined, and investigators were not blinded to group allocation. In validation, the model predicted progression to ophthalmopathy with 55% to 71% sensitivity and 72% to 85% specificity, a median of 6.5 months before onset. Most expanded thyroid clonotypes (frequency above 0.001) were also found in blood, which suggests that blood repertoires may mirror thyroid immune responses. A model built on a 13 V-J signature distinguished ophthalmopathy from stable hyperthyroidism, reaching about 88% sensitivity and about 81% specificity in cross-validation and 80%/75% in testing.

Hyperthyroidism patients were newly diagnosed, had a disease duration of under 2 months, and were aged 18 to 65 years. Patients with uncontrolled infections, other autoimmune diseases, pregnancy or lactation were excluded. Clinical symptoms, serum thyroxine and TRAb, thyroid ultrasound, and orbital computed tomography formed the basis for the diagnoses. Blood from progressor patients was drawn when they were first diagnosed with hyperthyroidism, before any ophthalmopathy symptoms appeared. Ficoll-Paque density gradient centrifugation was used to isolate PBMCs from around 10 ml of fresh peripheral blood. Progressor patients were first diagnosed with Graves' hyperthyroidism and then developed ophthalmopathy during follow-up. Total RNA was extracted using Trizol reagent, and RNA quality was assessed on an Agilent 2100 Bioanalyzer. CDR1 is given as SNHLY and CDR2 as FYNNEI, both from the germline V gene. Measured from the cysteine to the phenylalanine, the CDR3 is 12 residues long. The retained sequence is limited to the CDR3, 36 bases, with the frame set at the first base. V is reduced by 8 bases and J by 3 bases, leaving a spacing of 8 bases between them.

The TCR beta CDR3 regions were amplified from the RNA transcripts. The TCR CDR3 was subjected to a first round of RT-PCR using the HTBI primer set and the Qiagen OneStep RT-PCR kit. Libraries were constructed in a second round of multiplex PCR, after which size selection and purification were carried out. Libraries were sequenced paired-end with 100 bp reads on an Illumina HiSeq2000. In the paper's pipeline: SOAPnuke was used to process the raw data, removing reads that contained adapters or uncalled bases, had a mean Phred below 15, or lacked an exact match to the constant primer or identifier. COPE v1.2.5 was used to merge the high-quality paired reads, and each unique nucleotide sequence was defined as a clonotype. MiTCR v1.1 was used to align clonotypes to the IMGT TRBV, TRBD and TRBJ reference segments. Analysis was restricted to V-J combinations with a frequency above 0.0001, which covered roughly 99% of repertoires. The TCS score was defined as F50 (clonal expansion) divided by E x V (chaos), with BLOSUM62-based TCRdist calculated between CDR3 peptides within each V-J. Welch's t-statistics and random forest reduced 450 to 600 V-J features to 13, which were used in a naive Bayes classifier (R e1071). The public reads were reanalyzed by TCRdb: fastp trimming at Q25, MiXCR alignment, in-frame beta chains only. Rows with one shared CDR3 protein collapse into an entry with the most common genes and DNA. TCRdb, not the original authors, processed these V and J calls. Recorded for this sample are about 290,000 distinct CDR3 sequences; roughly 15% of them occurred a single time. The ten largest clones represent 30% of the sample.

This clonotype showed up many times. Its antigen is unknown. The input lacks base qualities; no much larger clone sits a single base away. The sequence was obtained from a woman aged 45-65 years with Graves' hyperthyroidism that later progressed to Graves' ophthalmopathy. The rearranged chain carries TRBV2 and TRBJ2-1; TRBD2 could be the D gene, as 5 bases match. Source material: blood. The DNA sequence follows: TGTGCCAGCCACCGGGACTACAATGAGCAGTTCTTC. It codes for CASHRDYNEQFF.